These T cell receptor beta chains were read from a single sample in a study of cytomegalovirus exposure and HLA in healthy donors. Generated by immunoSEQ multiplex PCR, the TCRdb table keeps only in-frame clones and is missing some. The profile shows about 110,000 clones, approximately 86% of them singletons. The sample consisted of PBMCs. The source is a man in his forties in good health and CMV-seronegative. Both conserved end residues are part of each CDR3. The D gene is left open where the match is weak. Size tells how often a clone was seen (once, few, many) or the class of an expanded clone, and some rows leave it out.

abundance: .; d_gene: TRBD2; j_gene: TRBJ2-7; v_gene: TRBV6-5; CDR3nt: TGTGCCAGCAGTTACGGGGGGGGTTCAGGGTCCGGCGAGCAGTACTTC; CDR3aa: CASSYGGGSGSGEQYF
abundance: few; d_gene: .; j_gene: TRBJ2-2; v_gene: TRBV7-3; CDR3nt: TGTGCCAGCAGCCGGGGGATGGGCGGGGCGAACACCGGGGAGCTGTTTTTT; CDR3aa: CASSRGMGGANTGELFF
abundance: .; d_gene: TRBD1; j_gene: TRBJ1-6; v_gene: TRBV5-1; CDR3nt: TGCGCCAGCAGCTTGGGGCAGGGGGATTCACCCCTCCACTTT; CDR3aa: CASSLGQGDSPLHF
abundance: .; d_gene: TRBD1; j_gene: TRBJ1-1; v_gene: TRBV15; CDR3nt: TGTGCCACCAGCAGAGATCCCCCAGGGGGGTACACTGAAGCTTTCTTT; CDR3aa: CATSRDPPGGYTEAFF
abundance: .; d_gene: .; j_gene: TRBJ1-6; v_gene: TRBV7-2; CDR3nt: TGTGCCAGCGGCCTTACATCCCTTAATTCACCCCTCCACTTT; CDR3aa: CASGLTSLNSPLHF
abundance: .; d_gene: TRBD2; j_gene: TRBJ2-1; v_gene: TRBV18; CDR3nt: TGTGCCAGCTCCCTTATAGGGACTAGCGTTAATGAGCAGTTCTTC; CDR3aa: CASSLIGTSVNEQFF
abundance: once; d_gene: TRBD2; j_gene: TRBJ2-5; v_gene: TRBV5-1; CDR3nt: TGCGCCAGCAGCATCCTCACTAGCGGGGAAAAGACCCAGTACTTC; CDR3aa: CASSILTSGEKTQYF
abundance: .; d_gene: TRBD2; j_gene: TRBJ2-5; v_gene: TRBV4-2; CDR3nt: TGTGCCAGCAGCCCACTAGCGGGGGGCAGAGAGACCCAGTACTTC; CDR3aa: CASSPLAGGRETQYF
abundance: once; d_gene: .; j_gene: TRBJ1-1; v_gene: TRBV9; CDR3nt: TGTGCCAGCAGCGTAGGGGGGGGCGGGACAAAGGTCACTGAAGCTTTCTTT; CDR3aa: CASSVGGGGTKVTEAFF
abundance: .; d_gene: TRBD1; j_gene: TRBJ1-1; v_gene: TRBV19; CDR3nt: TGTGCCAGTAGTACAGGGGGAATCGGGGCAGCTTTCTTT; CDR3aa: CASSTGGIGAAFF
abundance: .; d_gene: .; j_gene: TRBJ1-6; v_gene: TRBV7-8; CDR3nt: TGTGCCAGCAGCCCTAGGCAGGGGAATTCACCCCTCCACTTT; CDR3aa: CASSPRQGNSPLHF
abundance: .; d_gene: TRBD1; j_gene: TRBJ2-7; v_gene: TRBV5-1; CDR3nt: TGCGCCAGCAGCTTAGGTGACAGGGGTCACGAGCAGTACTTC; CDR3aa: CASSLGDRGHEQYF
abundance: .; d_gene: TRBD1; j_gene: TRBJ1-2; v_gene: TRBV5-4; CDR3nt: TGTGCCAGCAGTTCGGACAGGTTTTGGGGCTACACCTTC; CDR3aa: CASSSDRFWGYTF
abundance: once; d_gene: TRBD1; j_gene: TRBJ1-4; v_gene: TRBV28; CDR3nt: TGTGCCAGCAGCCGTCTGACAGGGCCCAATGAAAAACTGTTTTTT; CDR3aa: CASSRLTGPNEKLFF
abundance: .; d_gene: .; j_gene: TRBJ1-1; v_gene: TRBV7-6; CDR3nt: TGTGCCAGCAGCTCCGTCGACACCTCGAACACTGAAGCTTTCTTT; CDR3aa: CASSSVDTSNTEAFF
abundance: .; d_gene: .; j_gene: TRBJ1-2; v_gene: TRBV9; CDR3nt: TGTGCCAGCAGCGTAGATACTCTCTATGGCTACACCTTC; CDR3aa: CASSVDTLYGYTF
abundance: .; d_gene: .; j_gene: TRBJ1-1; v_gene: TRBV9; CDR3nt: TGTGCCAGCAGCGTATTTGGGGGCCTTTCGAACACTGAAGCTTTCTTT; CDR3aa: CASSVFGGLSNTEAFF
abundance: .; d_gene: .; j_gene: TRBJ2-3; v_gene: TRBV19; CDR3nt: TGTGCCAGTAGTCTAAGGACTTCCACAGATACGCAGTATTTT; CDR3aa: CASSLRTSTDTQYF